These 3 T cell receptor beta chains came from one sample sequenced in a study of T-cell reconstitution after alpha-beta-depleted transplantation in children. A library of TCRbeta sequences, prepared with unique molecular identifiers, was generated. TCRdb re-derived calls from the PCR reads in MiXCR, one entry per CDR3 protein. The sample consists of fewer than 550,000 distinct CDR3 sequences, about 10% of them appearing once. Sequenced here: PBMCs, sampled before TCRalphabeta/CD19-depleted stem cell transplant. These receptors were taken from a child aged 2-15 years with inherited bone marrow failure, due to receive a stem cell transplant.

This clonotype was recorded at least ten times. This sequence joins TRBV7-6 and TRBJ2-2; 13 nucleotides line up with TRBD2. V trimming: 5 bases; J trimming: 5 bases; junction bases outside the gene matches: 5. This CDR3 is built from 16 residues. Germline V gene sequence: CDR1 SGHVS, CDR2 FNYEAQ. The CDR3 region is CASSQLAGGGTGELFF. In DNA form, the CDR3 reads TGTGCCAGCAGCCAACTAGCGGGAGGGGGAACCGGGGAGCTGTTTTTT.

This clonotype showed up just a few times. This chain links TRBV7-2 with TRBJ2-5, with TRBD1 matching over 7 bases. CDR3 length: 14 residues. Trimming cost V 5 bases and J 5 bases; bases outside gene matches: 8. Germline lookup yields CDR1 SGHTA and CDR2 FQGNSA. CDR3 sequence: CASSGGQTWETQYF. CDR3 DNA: TGTGCCAGCAGCGGGGGACAGACTTGGGAGACCCAGTACTTC.

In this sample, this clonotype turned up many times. CDR3: CASSPRGLAANYNEQFF. The CDR3 DNA follows: TGTGCCAGCAGCCCGCGTGGGCTAGCGGCCAACTACAATGAGCAGTTCTTC. The J gene is TRBJ2-1, the V gene TRBV7-9; 7 bases align to TRBD2. V lost 5 bases, J lost 3 bases, and 13 bases stayed unmatched. The CDR3 is made up of 17 amino acids. In germline, CDR1 is SEHNR, CDR2 FQNEAQ (reference sequence).